The 31 T cell receptor beta chains listed next were all sequenced from one sample in a study of T cell responses to AZD1222 COVID-19 vaccine (dated by TCRdb to 2020 to 2022). Preparation of the library involved the immunoSEQ multiplex PCR assay. TCRdb retrieved this table from immuneACCESS and kept in-frame rearrangements only. Not all clones are present; in checked studies, unresolved V genes account for under half, and no reason is known for the remainder. For this sample the table gives 50,000 to 65,000 clones, of which about nine tenths were detected only once. The leading ten clones occupy 6.3% of the sample. Explained via the paper, the time point label denotes: about 28 days (+/-7) after the second vaccine dose. What the treatment or condition label conveys for this sample: meningococcal conjugate vaccine given as trial control. Material: peripheral blood, obtained 28 days after the second dose of the MenACWY control vaccine. The origin of the receptors is an adult who received the MenACWY meningococcal vaccine as a control.

The chain uses TRBV6-5 and TRBJ2-1; TRBD2 agrees at 10 bases. The trim removed 0 bases at V and 7 bases at J, leaving 3 bases unmatched. This CDR3 has 15 amino acids. CDR1 is MNHEY and CDR2 is SVGAGI in the germline V gene. CDR3 sequence (DNA): TGTGCCAGCAGTTACTCGATTAGCGGGAGGAATGAGCAGTTCTTC. Protein: CASSYSISGRNEQFF.

This sequence joins TRBV24-1 and TRBJ2-1; the D gene is possibly TRBD1 (5 bases). This CDR3 has 13 amino acids. Trimming stripped 3 bases from V and 9 bases from J, with 11 bases between. Germline values: CDR1 KGHDR, CDR2 SFDVKD. CDR3 amino acids: CATSDPGFSEQFF. The CDR3 bases are TGTGCCACCAGTGATCCAGGGTTCAGTGAGCAGTTCTTC.

The CDR3 sequence is CASSQDPGVGQPQHF. CDR3 DNA: TGCGCCAGCAGCCAAGATCCGGGGGTCGGTCAGCCCCAGCATTTT. This sequence joins TRBV4-1 and TRBJ1-5, with D maybe TRBD1 (5 bases). V lost 0 bases, J lost 6 bases, and 12 bases lay in between. Germline values: CDR1 MGHRA, CDR2 YSYEKL. The CDR3 runs 15 residues.

This rearrangement joins TRBV27 to TRBJ1-6; D gene uncertain. The CDR3 is 14 amino acids. Between the trimmed V and J ends, which lost 3 bases and 11 bases, there was a span of 14 bases. From germline, CDR1 is MNHEY and CDR2 SMNVEV (reference sequence). The chain's CDR3 is CASSFRERSPPLHF. CDR3 nucleotides: TGTGCCAGCAGTTTCCGGGAGAGAAGTCCACCCCTCCACTTT.

The chain employs TRBV14 and TRBJ1-6, with no clear D. The germline CDR1 and CDR2 sequences are SGHDN and FVKESK. The CDR3 extends over 15 amino acids. Trimming shortened V by 0 bases and J by 7 bases, and 10 bases separated the two germline ends. CDR3 nucleotide sequence: TGTGCCAGCAGCCAAGACCAGGTCCGGAATTCACCCCTCCACTTT. Translated, it gives CASSQDQVRNSPLHF.

The chain combines TRBV5-1 with TRBJ2-5; TRBD2 matches at 9 bases. This CDR3 contains 16 residues. With V trimmed by 0 bases and J by 4 bases, 7 bases remained unmatched. CDR1 SGHRS and CDR2 YFSETQ come from the germline V gene. The CDR3 bases are TGCGCCAGCAGCTTGGCGGCGGGAGGGCCGGGAGAGACCCAGTACTTC. Its protein is CASSLAAGGPGETQYF.

V and J are TRBV5-1 and TRBJ1-1; 8 bases align to TRBD1. The CDR3 contains 13 residues. Germline V gene lookup returns CDR1 SGHRS and CDR2 YFSETQ. V was pared by 4 bases and J by 10 bases, with 9 bases of the junction left unmatched. CDR3 amino acids: CASSTGQGRGAFF. In nucleotides, the CDR3 is TGCGCCAGCAGCACAGGACAGGGACGCGGAGCTTTCTTT.

This chain connects TRBV5-1 to TRBJ2-2; 7 bases match TRBD2. Germline CDR1 reads SGHRS; CDR2 reads YFSETQ. V lost 1 base to trimming and J lost 5 bases; unmatched junction nucleotides: 5. The CDR3 sequence is 15 residues long. The DNA for the CDR3 is TGCGCCAGCAGCTTGCTAGGGGAGGGGACCGGGGAGCTGTTTTTT. This codes for CASSLLGEGTGELFF.

V gene TRBV5-6 combines with J gene TRBJ2-7; no definite D call. CDR3 size: 15 residues. Germline loops: CDR1 SGHDT, CDR2 YYEEEE. The V end was cut by 0 bases, the J end by 5 bases, with 15 bases between. CDR3 amino acids: CASSLATSLGHEQYF. The CDR3 bases are TGTGCCAGCAGCTTGGCCACGTCTCTGGGCCACGAGCAGTACTTC.

V and J are TRBV18 and TRBJ1-2; TRBD1 matches at 8 bases. Germline CDR1 and CDR2: KGHSH and LQKENI. V dropped 6 bases and J dropped 5; count of bases not matched to a gene: 5. There are 13 residues in the CDR3. The CDR3: CASSQDREYGYTF. The CDR3 nucleotides are TGTGCCAGCTCCCAGGACAGGGAGTATGGCTACACCTTC.

The rearrangement uses TRBV13 and TRBJ2-3, with unresolved D. The ends were cut back, 5 bases at V and 2 bases at J, with 17 bases in the middle. Germline values: CDR1 PRHDT, CDR2 FYEKMQ (reference sequence). The CDR3 has 16 residues. This CDR3 is CASSRGRLPTTDTQYF. CDR3 nucleotides: TGTGCCAGCAGCCGAGGACGCTTGCCTACCACAGATACGCAGTATTTT.

The V call is TRBV29-1, the J call TRBJ2-7; 8 bases agree with TRBD2. The V gene's germline CDR1 is SQVTM and CDR2 ANQGSEA. The CDR3 is 13 amino acids. V lost 3 bases, J lost 4 bases, and 5 bases stayed unmatched. The CDR3, as DNA: TGCAGCGTTGATGCGGGGGGCTCGTACGAGCAGTACTTC. Protein sequence: CSVDAGGSYEQYF.

The V gene is TRBV7-3, the J gene TRBJ2-2; the D gene is possibly TRBD1 (5 bases). The V end was cut by 2 bases, the J end by 0 bases, with 7 bases between. The CDR3 runs to 15 residues. Germline CDR1 reads SGHTA; CDR2 reads FQGTGA. The CDR3 bases are TGTGCCAGCAGCTTACAGGGTTCGAACACCGGGGAGCTGTTTTTT. Translation gives CASSLQGSNTGELFF.

This clone was observed a single time. The chain has TRBV30 and TRBJ2-1; 8 bases map to TRBD1. With V trimmed by 1 base and J by 7 bases, 3 bases remained unmatched. Per germline, CDR1 GTSNPN and CDR2 SVGIG (reference sequence). The CDR3 has 13 amino acids. DNA of the CDR3: TGTGCCTGGAGTGGACAGGGGCTAAATGAGCAGTTCTTC. Its protein product is CAWSGQGLNEQFF.

This chain uses TRBV5-4 with TRBJ2-7; D is perhaps TRBD1 or TRBD2 (6 bases each). Germline values: CDR1 SGHNT, CDR2 YYREEE (reference sequence). V was cut by 4 bases and J by 5 bases, with 16 bases left in between. This CDR3 is built from 14 residues. CDR3 coding DNA: TGTGCCAGCAGCGCGGGGCAGGGGAGAAACGAGCAGTACTTC. Translating gives CASSAGQGRNEQYF.

About this clone itself: The junction departs from the called germline gene at one end, perhaps through a read error. The chain recombines TRBV29-1 with TRBJ2-7; D may be TRBD2 (6 bases). Per germline, CDR1 SQVTM and CDR2 ANQGSEA. The CDR3 has 11 amino acids. The chain's CDR3 is CSVRESSEQYF. The CDR3 nucleotides are TGCAGCGTGCGGGAATCCTCCGAGCAGTACTTC.

The rearrangement links TRBV6-5 to TRBJ1-4, with a weak D call TRBD1 (6 bases). The CDR3 sequence is 15 residues long. V was shortened by 0 bases and J by 10 bases, with 15 bases between the two germline ends. CDR1 is MNHEY and CDR2 is SVGAGI in the germline V gene. As DNA, the CDR3 is TGTGCCAGCAGTTACTCGATGGCAGGGGAGGGAAAACTGTTTTTT. It codes for CASSYSMAGEGKLFF.

The chain uses TRBV2 and TRBJ2-3, with D tentatively TRBD1 (7 bases). CDR1 SNHLY and CDR2 FYNNEI come from the germline V gene. The CDR3 consists of 14 residues. V dropped 8 bases and J dropped 7 bases, with 19 bases sitting between them. The DNA of the CDR3 is TGTGCCAGCGGCCTTGGAGGGGGCGCAAATACGCAGTATTTT. Residues: CASGLGGGANTQYF.

The chain has TRBV18 and TRBJ1-1; D is perhaps TRBD1 (5 bases). The ends were cut back, 4 bases at V and 1 base at J, with 7 bases in the middle. Germline assignment: CDR1 KGHSH and CDR2 LQKENI. This CDR3 spans 13 amino acids. The CDR3 protein is CASSQGQNTEAFF. CDR3 nucleotides: TGTGCCAGCTCACAAGGACAGAACACTGAAGCTTTCTTT.

V and J are TRBV27 and TRBJ1-5; D unresolved. Germline CDR1 is MNHEY and CDR2 is SMNVEV (reference sequence). Trimming stripped 0 bases from V and 2 bases from J, with 5 bases between. The CDR3 extends over 14 amino acids. The CDR3 loop is CASSLSIGNQPQHF. The CDR3 DNA sequence: TGTGCCAGCAGTTTATCCATCGGCAATCAGCCCCAGCATTTT.

V gene TRBV27 combines with J gene TRBJ1-2; 10 bases agree with TRBD1. Germline CDR1 is MNHEY and CDR2 is SMNVEV (reference sequence). V shed 3 bases and J 4 bases; nucleotides not matched to a gene: 8. The CDR3 runs to 16 residues. This chain's CDR3 is CASSLTGGRTPYGYTF. The CDR3 DNA sequence: TGTGCCAGCAGTTTGACAGGGGGCCGAACCCCCTATGGCTACACCTTC.

This chain links TRBV27 with TRBJ1-5; 8 bases agree with TRBD1. CDR3 length: 12 amino acids. V lost 5 bases to trimming and J lost 9 bases; unmatched junction nucleotides: 3. Germline values: CDR1 MNHEY, CDR2 SMNVEV (reference sequence). DNA for the CDR3: TGTGCCAGCAGTACCACAGGGGGGCCCCAGCATTTT. It codes for CASSTTGGPQHF.

The rearrangement links TRBV2 to TRBJ1-5; D call uncertain. V shed 5 bases and J shed 9 bases, with 14 bases lying between them. This CDR3 is built from 13 residues. The germline gives CDR1 SNHLY, CDR2 FYNNEI. The CDR3 nucleotides read TGTGCCAGCAGTCCACGGACTGAGACGCCCCAGCATTTT. Residues: CASSPRTETPQHF.

The chain uses TRBV7-2 and TRBJ1-3; D unresolved. Germline lookup yields CDR1 SGHTA and CDR2 FQGNSA. The germline V and J ends were trimmed by 5 bases and 0 bases, with 14 bases remaining between them. This CDR3 comprises 16 residues. CDR3 bases: TGTGCCAGCAGCCCCCAACCGAGCCACTCTGGAAACACCATATATTTT. Translation gives CASSPQPSHSGNTIYF.

The chain employs TRBV28 and TRBJ2-1; TRBD2 is a possible D gene (6 bases). Germline lookup yields CDR1 MDHEN and CDR2 SYDVKM. The CDR3 covers 19 residues. The V end was cut by 8 bases, the J end by 6 bases, with 32 bases between. CDR3 protein: CASGAGAMVGSGFINEQFF. CDR3 coding DNA: TGTGCCAGCGGGGCTGGGGCCATGGTCGGAAGCGGGTTTATCAATGAGCAGTTCTTC. The full variable domain, completed using reference TRBV28 and TRBJ2-1, is DVKVTQSSRYLVKRTGEKVFLECVQDMDHENMFWYRQDPGLGLRLIYFSYDVKMKEKGDIPEGYSVSREKKERFSLILESASTNQTSMYLCASGAGAMVGSGFINEQFFGPGTRLTVL.

The chain employs TRBV7-9 and TRBJ2-7, with 8 bases aligning to TRBD2. The junction had 7 bases not matched to a gene; V was cut back by 3 bases and J by 3 bases. The germline V gene has CDR1 SEHNR and CDR2 FQNEAQ (reference sequence). The CDR3 totals 15 residues. The CDR3 DNA follows: TGTGCCAGCAGCTTTACGGGACTAGTAAGCTACGAGCAGTACTTC. It codes for CASSFTGLVSYEQYF.

V usage is TRBV27 and J usage is TRBJ2-5, with 9 positions matching TRBD2. The germline V gene has CDR1 MNHEY and CDR2 SMNVEV (reference sequence). V trimming: 5 bases; J trimming: 5 bases; junction bases outside the gene matches: 12. The CDR3 sequence is 16 residues long. CDR3 sequence reads: CASSPRGARGGETQYF. In nucleotides, the CDR3 is TGTGCCAGCAGTCCCCGCGGCGCGCGGGGGGGGGAGACCCAGTACTTC.

V and J are TRBV7-2 and TRBJ1-5, with 7 bases that match TRBD1. Germline CDR1 reads SGHTA; CDR2 reads FQGNSA. After removal of 5 bases from V and 4 bases from J, the junction contained 11 bases not matched to a gene. The CDR3 runs 16 residues. CDR3 sequence (DNA): TGTGCCAGCAGCCAACTTTCGACAGGGCTAAATCAGCCCCAGCATTTT. Translated, it gives CASSQLSTGLNQPQHF. Supplemented by reference TRBV7-2 and TRBJ1-5, the full variable domain reads GAGVSQSPSNKVTEKGKDVELRCDPISGHTALYWYRQSLGQGLEFLIYFQGNSAPDKSGLPSDRFSAERTGGSVSTLTIQRTQQEDSAVYLCASSQLSTGLNQPQHFGDGTRLSIL.

The chain uses TRBV15 and TRBJ2-2; TRBD2 aligns across 11 bases. The CDR3 is made up of 15 amino acids. The germline V gene has CDR1 LNHNV and CDR2 YYDKDF (reference sequence). Trimming took 5 bases from V and 5 from J; bases not matched to a gene: 4. The CDR3 DNA reads TGTGCCACCAGCGTGACTAGCGGGAAAACCGGGGAGCTGTTTTTT. This codes for CATSVTSGKTGELFF.

The CDR3 reads CASSLKAVGEKLFF. CDR3 nucleotides: TGTGCCAGCAGTTTAAAGGCTGTGGGTGAAAAACTGTTTTTT. The chain is built from TRBV27 and TRBJ1-4; D remains unclear. Germline V CDR1 and CDR2: MNHEY, SMNVEV (reference sequence). The CDR3 loop spans 14 amino acids. V gave up 2 bases and J gave up 7 bases, with 11 bases separating them.

The chain employs TRBV9 and TRBJ2-6, with D perhaps being TRBD1 or TRBD2 (6 bases each). The CDR3 is made up of 17 amino acids. V lost 4 bases to trimming and J lost 4 bases, with 18 bases between them. Per germline, CDR1 SGDLS and CDR2 YYNGEE. The DNA of the CDR3 is TGTGCCAGCAGCACAGATCCGGGGGCGGAGGGGGCCAACGTCCTGACTTTC. This encodes CASSTDPGAEGANVLTF.